This T cell receptor beta chain was obtained from a study of T cell responses to AZD1222 COVID-19 vaccine. Profiled with immunoSEQ multiplex PCR; TCRdb holds only in-frame clones, not every one. In the table there are 70,000 to 90,000 clones, roughly 90% of which are singletons. This CDR3 contains 13 residues. With V trimmed by 3 bases and J by 6 bases, 2 bases remained unmatched. Germline CDR1 reads SNHLY; CDR2 reads FYNNEI. Comments on this clone: What it recognizes is unknown.

General observations from the study: Clonal diversity was possibly underestimated, and the donors were mostly white British, with more females. Elevations in Spike-specific TCR breadth and depth followed administration of two AZD1222 doses.

The specimen was peripheral blood, collected on day 0 of AZD1222 vaccination. The rearrangement joins TRBV2 to TRBJ2-7, with 10 bases fitting TRBD2. This receptor was identified in an adult in good health. As DNA, the CDR3 is TGTGCCAGCAGTGACCTAGCGGGAGTCGAGCAGTACTTC. Its translation is CASSDLAGVEQYF.